This T cell receptor beta chain is drawn from a study of tumor-infiltrating lymphocytes in primary liver carcinoma. Notes on this clonotype: The target antigen is unknown. Germline and junction disagree at one end, which may indicate a read error.

From germline, CDR1 is SGHDT and CDR2 YYEEEE. This CDR3 has 17 amino acids. The roughly 19-33 mg bulk tissue piece was not sorted before simultaneous RNA and DNA extraction. TCR beta cDNA came from approximately 540 ng total RNA, primed with a constant-region primer. Investigators got TCR beta libraries out of three nested multiplex PCR rounds, done with slightly modified ARM-PCR. Both of the initial two PCR rounds ran for approximately 10 cycles and employed TRBV1-TRBV30 forward primers alongside a C-beta reverse primer. A single record per CDR3 protein comes from TCRdb applying MiXCR to the multiplex PCR reads. The data show 100,000 or so distinct CDR3 sequences, roughly 80% seen once. Study conclusions and caveats: Tumor region pairs shared more overlap than did tumor-adjacent and tumor-blood pairs.

The material sequenced was liver tumor tissue from sampling region 3. The sample's subset: tumor region T3, left-lateral pole. The chain employs TRBV5-6 and TRBJ2-1; D assignment may be TRBD1 or TRBD2 (5 bases each). The source is a man aged 40-55 years with primary liver carcinoma and hepatitis B virus infection. CDR3: CASNLGRNRSGYNEQFF. The CDR3 region has the DNA TGTGCTAGCAACTTGGGACGGAACCGCTCTGGGTACAATGAGCAGTTCTTC. Supplemented by reference TRBV5-6 and TRBJ2-1, the full variable domain reads DAGVTQSPTHLIKTRGQQVTLRCSPKSGHDTVSWYQQALGQGPQFIFQYYEEEERQRGNFPDRFSGHQFPNYSSELNVNALLLGDSALYLCASNLGRNRSGYNEQFFGPGTRLTVL.